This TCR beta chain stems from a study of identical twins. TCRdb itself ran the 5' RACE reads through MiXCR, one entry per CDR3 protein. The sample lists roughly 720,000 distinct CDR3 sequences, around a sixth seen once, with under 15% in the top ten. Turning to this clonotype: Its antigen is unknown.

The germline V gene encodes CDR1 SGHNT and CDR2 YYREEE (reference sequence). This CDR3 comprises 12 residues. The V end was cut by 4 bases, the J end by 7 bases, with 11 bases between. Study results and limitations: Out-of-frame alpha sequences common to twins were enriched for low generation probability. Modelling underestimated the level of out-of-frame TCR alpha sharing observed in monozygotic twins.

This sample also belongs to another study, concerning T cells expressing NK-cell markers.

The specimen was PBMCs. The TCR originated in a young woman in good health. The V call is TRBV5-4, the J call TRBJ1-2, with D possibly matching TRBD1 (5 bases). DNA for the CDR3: TGTGCCAGCAGCGGAGAGACAGTTGGCTACACCTTC. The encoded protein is CASSGETVGYTF.